The T cell receptor (beta chain) under discussion was sequenced for a study of cytomegalovirus exposure and HLA in healthy donors. Study-level background: Within the Caucasian-associated ancestry cluster were around 80% of the roughly 380 genotyped donors. Broader study findings: After further analysis at a later stage, 16,951 TCR beta sequences were associated with HLA alleles at 0.05 false discovery rate. A reported reduction in N-insertions relative to the 666-donor mean was seen in an Asian-associated ancestry cluster in a later analysis.

Both 60 Vbeta primers and 13 Jbeta primers went into the PCR. TCRdb's copy holds only in-frame clones and misses some; the assay was immunoSEQ multiplex PCR. The table includes about 120,000 clones, about 80% detected once. In regard to this clone: Its antigen is unknown. The same CDR3 is also encoded by other DNA sequences in this sample.

The CDR3 is 13 residues long. Per germline, CDR1 LNHDA and CDR2 SQIVND (reference sequence). The V segment lost 5 bases and the J segment 7 bases; nucleotides outside the gene matches: 5. The sample was PBMCs. This TCR derives from a man younger than 35 in good health and CMV-seronegative. The chain has TRBV19 and TRBJ1-1, with 9 bases fitting TRBD1. DNA of the CDR3: TGTGCCAGTAGTTCAAGACAGGGGGTTGAAGCTTTCTTT. As protein: CASSSRQGVEAFF.